This T cell receptor beta chain was observed in a study of blood T cell repertoires in COVID-19. Study-wide context: Nucleic acid was either cDNA or gDNA, and it came from T cells, B-cell-depleted T cells, or PBMCs.

The V and J ends lost 6 bases and 4 bases, in that order; junction bases with no gene match: 4. Germline CDR1 and CDR2: KGHSH and LQKENI. The CDR3 runs to 14 residues. Regarding this clone: Other nucleotide sequences in the sample specify the same CDR3.

Cohort assignment relied on participant-reported clinical history. Recovered status applied to Cohort 3 donors who had two consecutive negative PCRs. It also applied to those with clearance or with symptom resolution. Measured with immunoSEQ multiplex PCR; TCRdb has only the in-frame clones, and not every one. Altogether under 300,000 clones are present, about 87% being singletons, with the ten largest covering about 1.6%. This TCR came from a woman aged 50 to 60 who had recovered from COVID-19. The chain carries TRBV18 and TRBJ1-1; 11 nucleotides line up with TRBD1. The source material was PBMCs or T cells enriched from blood (not recorded which). CDR3 loop: CASSPGTGGTEAFF. The DNA for the CDR3 is TGTGCCAGCTCGCCCGGGACAGGGGGCACTGAAGCTTTCTTT.